This record looks at one T cell receptor beta chain sequence and its context. V lost 4 bases and J 3 bases, leaving 9 bases between the germline ends. CDR1 and CDR2 from the germline V gene are SNHLY and FYNNEI. The CDR3 consists of 13 residues. The data belong to a study of blood T cells in healthy people across ages. A second PCR of 7 to 11 cycles used a sample-barcoded 5' primer and a J-beta primer mix. Carrying 12 random nucleotides, a template-switch adaptor labeled each individual cDNA molecule. TCRdb analysed the 5' RACE reads with MiXCR anew, one entry per CDR3 protein. The sample records about 2 million distinct CDR3 sequences, about 50% being singletons.

The chain is built from TRBV2 and TRBJ2-5, with D possibly being TRBD2 (5 bases). Source material: blood. The TCR originated in a woman between 40 and 55 years old in good health. In nucleotides, the CDR3 is TGTGCCAGCAGTGCCGGGATCAAAGAGACCCAGTACTTC. It encodes CASSAGIKETQYF.